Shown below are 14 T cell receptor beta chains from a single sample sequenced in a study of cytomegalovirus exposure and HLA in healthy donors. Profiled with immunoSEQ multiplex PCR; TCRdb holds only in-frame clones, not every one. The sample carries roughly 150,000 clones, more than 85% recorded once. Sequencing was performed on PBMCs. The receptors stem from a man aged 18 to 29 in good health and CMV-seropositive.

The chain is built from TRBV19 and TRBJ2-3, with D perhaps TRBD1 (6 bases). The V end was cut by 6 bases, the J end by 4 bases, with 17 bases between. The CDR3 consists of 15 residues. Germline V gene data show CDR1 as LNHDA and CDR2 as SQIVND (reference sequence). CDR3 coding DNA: TGTGCCAGTAGCTCAGGGGCGTGGGGTTCAGATACGCAGTATTTT. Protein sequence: CASSSGAWGSDTQYF.

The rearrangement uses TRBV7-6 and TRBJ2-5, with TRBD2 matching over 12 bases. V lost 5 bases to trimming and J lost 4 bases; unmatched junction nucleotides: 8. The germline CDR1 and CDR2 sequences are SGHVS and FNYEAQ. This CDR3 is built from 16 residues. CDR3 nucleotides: TGTGCCAGCAGCCCTCTAGCGGGGGGGCAGGTAGAGACCCAGTACTTC. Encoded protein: CASSPLAGGQVETQYF.

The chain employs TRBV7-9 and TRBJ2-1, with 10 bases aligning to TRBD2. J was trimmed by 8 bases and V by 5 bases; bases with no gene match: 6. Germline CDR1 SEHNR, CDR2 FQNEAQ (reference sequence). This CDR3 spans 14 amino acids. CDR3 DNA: TGTGCCAGCAGCCGGCTAGCGGGAGTGGATGAGCAGTTCTTC. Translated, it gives CASSRLAGVDEQFF.

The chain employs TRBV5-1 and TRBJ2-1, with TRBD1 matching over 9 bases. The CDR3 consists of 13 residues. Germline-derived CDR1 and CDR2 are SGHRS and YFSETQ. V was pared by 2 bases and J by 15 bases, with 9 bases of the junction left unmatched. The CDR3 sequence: CASSFLPGQGRFF. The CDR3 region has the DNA TGCGCCAGCAGCTTCCTGCCGGGACAGGGTAGGTTCTTC. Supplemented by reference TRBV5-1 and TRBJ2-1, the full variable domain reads KAGVTQTPRYLIKTRGQQVTLSCSPISGHRSVSWYQQTPGQGLQFLFEYFSETQRNKGNFPGRFSGRQFSNSRSEMNVSTLELGDSALYLCASSFLPGQGRFFGPGTRLTVL.

CDR3 sequence (DNA): TGTGCCAGCTCACCACGGGGACTAGCGGGAGGGGATGAGCAGTTCTTC. It is translated as CASSPRGLAGGDEQFF. The rearrangement links TRBV18 to TRBJ2-1; TRBD2 agrees at 16 bases. The CDR3 runs 16 residues. J was trimmed by 8 bases and V by 1 base; bases with no gene match: 2. Germline V gene lookup returns CDR1 KGHSH and CDR2 LQKENI.

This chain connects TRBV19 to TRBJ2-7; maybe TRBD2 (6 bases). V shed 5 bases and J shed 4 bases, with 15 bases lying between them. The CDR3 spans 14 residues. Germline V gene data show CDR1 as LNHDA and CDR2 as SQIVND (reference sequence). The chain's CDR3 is CASSLGGRSYEQYF. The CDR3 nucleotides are TGTGCCAGTAGTCTCGGGGGTCGTTCGTACGAGCAGTACTTC.

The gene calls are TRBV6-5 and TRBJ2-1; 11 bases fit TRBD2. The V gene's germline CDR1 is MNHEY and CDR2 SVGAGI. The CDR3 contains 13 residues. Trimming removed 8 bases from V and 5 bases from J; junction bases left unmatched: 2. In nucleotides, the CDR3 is TGTGCCAGCGCGACTAGCGGGGACAATGAGCAGTTCTTC. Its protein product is CASATSGDNEQFF.

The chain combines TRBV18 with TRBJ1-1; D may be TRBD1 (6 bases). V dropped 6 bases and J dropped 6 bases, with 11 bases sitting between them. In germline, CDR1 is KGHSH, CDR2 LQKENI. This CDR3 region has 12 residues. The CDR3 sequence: CASSRGTSEAFF. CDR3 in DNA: TGTGCCAGCTCGCGTGGGACATCTGAAGCTTTCTTT. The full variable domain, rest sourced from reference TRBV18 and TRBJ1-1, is NAGVMQNPRHLVRRRGQEARLRCSPMKGHSHVYWYRQLPEEGLKFMVYLQKENIIDESGMPKERFSAEFPKEGPSILRIQQVVRGDSAAYFCASSRGTSEAFFGQGTRLTVV.

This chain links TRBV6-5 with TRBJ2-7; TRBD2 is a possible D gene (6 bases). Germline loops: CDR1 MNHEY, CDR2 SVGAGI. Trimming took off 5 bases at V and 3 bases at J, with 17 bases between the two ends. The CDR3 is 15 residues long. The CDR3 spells CASSPPGLILYEQYF. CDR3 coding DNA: TGTGCCAGCAGTCCCCCGGGACTGATCCTCTACGAGCAGTACTTC.

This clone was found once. CDR3 DNA sequence: TGTGCCAGCAGCTTCGGGACAGGGTATTACGAGCAGTACTTC. This codes for CASSFGTGYYEQYF. The V and J genes are TRBV11-2 and TRBJ2-7; TRBD1 matches 9 bases. Germline assignment: CDR1 SGHAT and CDR2 FQNNGV. Trimming cost V 3 bases and J 4 bases; bases outside gene matches: 4. The CDR3 has 14 amino acids.

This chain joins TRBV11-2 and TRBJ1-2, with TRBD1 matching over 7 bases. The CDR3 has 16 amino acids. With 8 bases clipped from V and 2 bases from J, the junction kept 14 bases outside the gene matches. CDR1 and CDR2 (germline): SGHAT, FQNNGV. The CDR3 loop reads CASLSAVGRGNYGYTF. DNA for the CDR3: TGTGCCAGCCTATCCGCGGTGGGCAGGGGGAACTATGGCTACACCTTC.

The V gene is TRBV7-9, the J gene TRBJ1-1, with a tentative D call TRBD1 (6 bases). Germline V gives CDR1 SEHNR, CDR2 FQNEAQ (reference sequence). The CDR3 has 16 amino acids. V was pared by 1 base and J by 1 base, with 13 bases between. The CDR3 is CASSLVQGMGNTEAFF. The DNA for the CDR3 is TGTGCCAGCAGCTTAGTACAGGGAATGGGGAACACTGAAGCTTTCTTT.

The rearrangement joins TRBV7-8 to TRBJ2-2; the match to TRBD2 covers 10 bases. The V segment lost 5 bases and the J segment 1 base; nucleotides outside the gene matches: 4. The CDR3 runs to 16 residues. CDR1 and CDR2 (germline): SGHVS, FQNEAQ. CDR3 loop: CASSPRLAGNTGELFF. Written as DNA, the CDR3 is TGTGCCAGCAGCCCGAGACTAGCGGGGAACACCGGGGAGCTGTTTTTT.

The CDR3 nucleotides read TGCGCCAGCAGCCAGGGGACCTCTCGCGAGCAGTACTTC. This sequence encodes CASSQGTSREQYF. This sequence joins TRBV5-1 and TRBJ2-7; D may be TRBD1 (6 bases). This CDR3 has 13 amino acids. V lost 4 bases, J lost 6 bases, and 14 bases lay in between. Per the germline V gene, CDR1 is SGHRS and CDR2 is YFSETQ.